This T cell receptor (beta chain) originates from a study of blood T cell repertoires in COVID-19 (dated by TCRdb to 2018 to 2020). Describing the broader study: Samples covering the acute and convalescent phases of COVID-19 were provided by collaborators in the United States, Italy and Spain. The material from the prospective study consisted of cDNA or gDNA derived from T cells, B-cell-depleted T cells, or PBMCs. Deeply sampled blood TCRbeta repertoires from subjects exposed to, actively infected with, or recovered from COVID-19 were included in the dataset. The repertoires were released in a freely available public database meant as a resource for research on the immune response to SARS-CoV-2. Samples came from the ongoing ImmuneRACE study (first 160 participants) plus 1,254 subjects from 6 global collaborators. Sample metadata almost always included a de-identified subject ID, COVID-19 status, age in years and sex. Where available, HLA class I and class II types were obtained from metadata supplied by the sample provider rather than from assay-based typing. The paper as a whole reports these results and caveats: How much clinical and demographic metadata was included differed by source and by participant, and the metadata was provided uncurated.

Worth noting for this clone: Its antigen is currently not known. No much larger clone exists at a distance of one base, and base qualities are not known.

In Seattle, one collaborating source enrolled patients while the infection was active and tracked those patients longitudinally over the course of disease. Collaborating institutions collected whole blood in K2EDTA tubes following their own protocols. For TCRbeta analysis, collaborators shipped samples as frozen whole blood, isolated PBMCs, or DNA extracted from either of those sample types. The CDR3 runs 13 residues from the cysteine to the phenylalanine. The sequence is cut down to CDR3 DNA, 39 bases in frame from base 1. CDR1 SGHDN and CDR2 FVKESK are derived from the germline V gene. Between the V and J ends, shortened by 3 bases and 3 bases respectively, the junction contains 6 bases. The immunoSEQ Assay, a bias-controlled multiplex PCR, was used to amplify TCRbeta CDR3 regions from genomic DNA. As for how the authors treated the data: The number of nucleated cells in each sample was estimated by amplification of reference gene primers within the assay. To quantify the absolute abundance of each unique TCRbeta CDR3 rearrangement, sequence reads were collapsed and filtered. For each sample, productive Simpson clonality was calculated as the square root of Simpson's diversity index over productive rearrangements. TCRdb obtained this table from immuneACCESS and retained in-frame rearrangements with V and J assigned. These tables miss some clones; where compared with another copy, unresolved V genes account for less than half of the shortfall, and the remainder is unexplained. Clonal size and the V and J genes are those of that table, whereas D and trimming came from the DNA. The sample has roughly 29,000 clones on record, 85% to 95% of them singletons. Clones ranked in the top ten supply approximately 0.78% of the sample.

The clonotype originates from a woman aged 70-85 years with COVID-19, enrolled during active disease. The rearrangement joined TRBV14 to TRBJ2-1; the D gene identity is not certain. The sample was peripheral blood. Here is the DNA: TGTGCCAGCAGCCACGGTTACTACAATGAGCAGTTCTTC. This is translated as CASSHGYYNEQFF.